Below, 27 T cell receptor beta chains from the same sample are listed, as sequenced in a study of cytomegalovirus exposure and HLA in healthy donors. TCRdb's table, derived via immunoSEQ multiplex PCR, lists solely in-frame clones and lacks some. The data contain 240,000 or so clones, 86% of them singletons. The sequenced material came from PBMCs. Receptor source: a woman in her 30s in good health and CMV-seropositive.

The gene calls are TRBV5-1 and TRBJ1-4, with TRBD1 matching over 8 bases. V was clipped by 4 bases and J by 7 bases; unmatched bases: 6. Germline assignment: CDR1 SGHRS and CDR2 YFSETQ. The CDR3 is made up of 14 amino acids. In DNA, the CDR3 is TGCGCCAGCAGCCCTGGGACAGGAAGTGAAAAACTGTTTTTT. This gives the protein CASSPGTGSEKLFF.

A single count supports this clone. Other DNA sequences of this sample code for an identical CDR3. The gene calls are TRBV11-2 and TRBJ2-3, with a possible D match to TRBD2 (6 bases). The CDR3 contains 15 residues. Germline CDR1 reads SGHAT; CDR2 reads FQNNGV. The ends were cut back, 5 bases at V and 0 bases at J, with 12 bases in the middle. The CDR3 protein is CASSPGGTSTDTQYF. In DNA form, the CDR3 reads TGTGCCAGCAGCCCTGGGGGGACTAGCACAGATACGCAGTATTTT.

The chain uses TRBV7-8 and TRBJ2-1; D perhaps matches TRBD1 (5 bases). The CDR3 is 16 residues long. Germline V gene lookup returns CDR1 SGHVS and CDR2 FQNEAQ. The V and J ends lost 1 base and 6 bases respectively, with 16 bases between them. This CDR3 reads CASSLDKGWGINEQFF. CDR3 nucleotide sequence: TGTGCCAGCAGCTTAGATAAGGGGTGGGGCATCAATGAGCAGTTCTTC.

CDR3 region: CASSPGTGYQPQHF. The DNA for the CDR3 is TGTGCCAGCAGCCCCGGGACAGGATATCAGCCCCAGCATTTT. The chain couples TRBV6-5 to TRBJ1-5; 8 bases are shared with TRBD1. Germline CDR1 and CDR2: MNHEY and SVGAGI. This CDR3 is built from 14 residues. V gave up 6 bases and J gave up 5 bases; unmatched junction bases: 6.

The chain is built from TRBV11-3 and TRBJ2-3; possibly TRBD1 for D (5 bases). V lost 0 bases, J lost 2 bases, and 12 bases lay in between. The CDR3 has 16 residues. The V gene's germline CDR1 is SGHNT and CDR2 YENEEA. In DNA form, the CDR3 reads TGTGCCAGCAGCTTAGATAGGAACAGGATCACAGATACGCAGTATTTT. It encodes CASSLDRNRITDTQYF.

The chain carries TRBV6-5 and TRBJ2-7; 7 nucleotides line up with TRBD1. From germline, CDR1 is MNHEY and CDR2 SVGAGI. The ends lost 4 bases at V and 1 base at J; junction bases unmatched: 4. There are 14 residues in the CDR3. CDR3 nucleotide sequence: TGTGCCAGCAGTTCTCCGGGACAGTCCTACGAGCAGTACTTC. Translation gives CASSSPGQSYEQYF.

The V and J genes are TRBV6-5 and TRBJ2-7; D is possibly TRBD1 (5 bases). Germline CDR1 MNHEY, CDR2 SVGAGI. The germline V and J ends were trimmed by 2 bases and 1 base, with 6 bases remaining between them. The CDR3 spans 13 residues. CDR3: CASSYAGSYEQYF. The CDR3 DNA reads TGTGCCAGCAGTTACGCAGGGTCCTACGAGCAGTACTTC.

The chain recombines TRBV28 with TRBJ1-2, with D possibly matching TRBD1 (5 bases). The CDR3 is made up of 13 amino acids. V dropped 5 bases and J dropped 4 bases, with 11 bases sitting between them. Germline V gene data show CDR1 as MDHEN and CDR2 as SYDVKM. The DNA of the CDR3 is TGTGCCAGCAGTAAGGGGACTGTCTATGGCTACACCTTC. Translated: CASSKGTVYGYTF.

Here the CDR3 reads CASSGQGTYEQYF. In nucleotides, the CDR3 is TGTGCCAGCTCGGGACAGGGGACCTACGAGCAGTACTTC. This chain uses TRBV2 with TRBJ2-7, with 10 bases fitting TRBD1. The CDR3 totals 13 residues. Looked up from germline, CDR1 is SNHLY and CDR2 is FYNNEI. V lost 8 bases and J lost 2; bases outside the gene matches: 3.

CDR3 region: CASGRQSFSGNTIYF. The CDR3, as DNA: TGTGCCAGTGGCCGACAGTCTTTCTCTGGAAACACCATATATTTT. The chain carries TRBV19 and TRBJ1-3; D possibly corresponds to TRBD1 (5 bases). V lost 8 bases to trimming and J lost 0 bases, with 14 bases between them. The germline gives CDR1 LNHDA, CDR2 SQIVND (reference sequence). The CDR3 runs 15 residues. Supplemented by reference TRBV19 and TRBJ1-3, the full variable domain reads DGGITQSPKYLFRKEGQNVTLSCEQNLNHDAMYWYRQDPGQGLRLIYYSQIVNDFQKGDIAEGYSVSREKKESFPLTVTSAQKNPTAFYLCASGRQSFSGNTIYFGEGSWLTVV.

The V gene is TRBV28, the J gene TRBJ2-1; the match to TRBD1 covers 8 bases. In germline, CDR1 is MDHEN, CDR2 SYDVKM. The CDR3 loop spans 15 amino acids. After removal of 7 bases from V and 3 bases from J, the junction contained 8 bases not matched to a gene. The DNA of the CDR3 is TGTGCCAGCATATCCTGGGGACAGGACTACAATGAGCAGTTCTTC. It codes for CASISWGQDYNEQFF.

The V gene is TRBV14, the J gene TRBJ2-1; the D gene is possibly TRBD1 (6 bases). The CDR3 has 11 residues. V gave up 1 base and J gave up 15 bases, with 10 bases separating them. Germline lookup yields CDR1 SGHDN and CDR2 FVKESK. For the CDR3, the DNA is TGTGCCAGCAGCCAAGGGGGGCCTTCGTTCTTC. Translating it yields CASSQGGPSFF.

This chain joins TRBV7-9 and TRBJ2-1, with 8 bases aligning to TRBD2. There are 17 residues in the CDR3. V trimming: 4 bases; J trimming: 7 bases; junction bases outside the gene matches: 15. Germline V lookup: CDR1 SEHNR, CDR2 FQNEAQ (reference sequence). CDR3 in amino acids: CASSSPVTSGLENEQFF. The CDR3 DNA reads as TGTGCCAGCAGCTCCCCAGTAACTAGCGGCTTGGAGAATGAGCAGTTCTTC.

The rearrangement uses TRBV19 and TRBJ2-7, with 8 bases identical to TRBD1. The V gene end was trimmed by 6 bases and the J gene end by 5 bases; junction bases not matched to a gene: 15. Germline V gene lookup returns CDR1 LNHDA and CDR2 SQIVND (reference sequence). The CDR3 loop spans 16 amino acids. The CDR3 DNA reads as TGTGCCAGTAGGCCAGAAGACAGGGGATTTTTCCACGAGCAGTACTTC. Translating gives CASRPEDRGFFHEQYF.

V gene TRBV28 combines with J gene TRBJ2-7; D gene unclear. Germline CDR1 and CDR2: MDHEN and SYDVKM. Trimming removed 7 bases at V and 3 bases at J, with 16 bases between. The CDR3 has 14 amino acids. CDR3 nucleotide sequence: TGTGCCAGCACCTCCAAAATCAGAATCTACGAGCAGTACTTC. Its protein is CASTSKIRIYEQYF.

This clone came up once. This chain links TRBV2 with TRBJ2-1; D uncertain. The V gene's germline CDR1 is SNHLY and CDR2 FYNNEI. The CDR3 sequence is 12 residues long. V was trimmed by 6 bases and J by 5 bases, leaving 8 bases between them. The CDR3 loop reads CASRNGHNEQFF. CDR3 nucleotide sequence: TGTGCCAGCAGAAATGGCCACAATGAGCAGTTCTTC.

The rearrangement links TRBV5-4 to TRBJ1-5, with D possibly being TRBD1 (5 bases). Germline V gives CDR1 SGHNT, CDR2 YYREEE (reference sequence). Trimming shortened V by 2 bases and J by 5 bases, and 14 bases separated the two germline ends. The CDR3 sequence is 15 residues long. CDR3 nucleotide sequence: TGTGCCAGCAGCTTTCCAAGGGGTTGTGATCAGCCCCAGCATTTT. Its protein is CASSFPRGCDQPQHF.

This clone was detected only a few times. The chain combines TRBV30 with TRBJ1-4, with D unclear. The V gene's germline CDR1 is GTSNPN and CDR2 SVGIG (reference sequence). V was cut by 8 bases and J by 2 bases, with 18 bases left in between. CDR3 length equals 15 residues. The CDR3 bases are TGTGCCGTCAACGAGCATGCAGGCACTAATGAAAAACTGTTTTTT. As protein: CAVNEHAGTNEKLFF.

The chain uses TRBV2 and TRBJ2-5; TRBD2 matches at 11 bases. V lost 6 bases, J lost 5 bases, and 5 bases stayed unmatched. The CDR3 totals 14 residues. Germline CDR1 is SNHLY and CDR2 is FYNNEI. Here the CDR3 DNA reads TGTGCCAGCAGAGTTACTAGCGGGAGTGAGACCCAGTACTTC. Amino acids: CASRVTSGSETQYF.

The J gene is TRBJ2-2, the V gene TRBV7-3; 9 bases map to TRBD2. With 5 bases clipped from V and 5 bases from J, the junction kept 3 bases outside the gene matches. The CDR3 loop spans 14 amino acids. Germline-derived CDR1 and CDR2 are SGHTA and FQGTGA. The CDR3 DNA sequence: TGTGCCAGCAGCATCCTAGCGGGAACCGGGGAGCTGTTTTTT. It is translated as CASSILAGTGELFF.

This clone was found once. J is TRBJ1-2 and V is TRBV28; tentatively, D is TRBD1 (6 bases). V gave up 7 bases and J gave up 5 bases, with 11 bases separating them. The CDR3 covers 12 residues. The germline V gene has CDR1 MDHEN and CDR2 SYDVKM. Written as DNA, the CDR3 is TGTGCCAGCACCACAGGGTTTTATGGCTACACCTTC. This gives the protein CASTTGFYGYTF.

This clone was seen a single time. This sequence joins TRBV27 and TRBJ2-2, with D tentatively TRBD1 (5 bases). The CDR3 is made up of 13 amino acids. Per the germline V gene, CDR1 is MNHEY and CDR2 is SMNVEV (reference sequence). Trimming cost V 3 bases and J 5 bases, with 7 bases left between them. This CDR3 reads CASSFRDTGELFF. The CDR3 nucleotides read TGTGCCAGCAGTTTCAGGGATACCGGGGAGCTGTTTTTT.

The CDR3 reads CSVDTMNTEAFF. CDR3 DNA sequence: TGCAGCGTGGACACCATGAACACTGAAGCTTTCTTT. The chain carries TRBV29-1 and TRBJ1-1, with D possibly matching TRBD1 (5 bases). Trimming pared 6 bases from V and 0 bases from J, leaving 8 bases between. The V gene's germline CDR1 is SQVTM and CDR2 ANQGSEA. The CDR3 runs 12 residues.

This clone was picked up one time. In nucleotides, the CDR3 is TGTGCCAGTAGTGGGCGGACTAGCGGGAGGGGCGATGAGCAGTTCTTC. Translation gives CASSGRTSGRGDEQFF. The rearrangement joins TRBV19 to TRBJ2-1; TRBD2 aligns across 15 bases. The length of the CDR3 is 16 residues. Trimming cost V 5 bases and J 8 bases; bases outside gene matches: 7. Germline CDR1 and CDR2: LNHDA and SQIVND (reference sequence).

The CDR3 DNA reads as TGTGCCAGCAGCTCCGCCCCGCTAGCGGGAGTAGGCAATGAGCAGTTCTTC. This encodes CASSSAPLAGVGNEQFF. The J gene is TRBJ2-1, the V gene TRBV11-2; 10 bases align to TRBD2. The CDR3 has 17 amino acids. Germline loops: CDR1 SGHAT, CDR2 FQNNGV. The junction had 12 bases not matched to a gene; V was cut back by 4 bases and J by 6 bases.

The chain links TRBV28 to TRBJ2-5; D possibly corresponds to TRBD2 (5 bases). Trimming shortened V by 0 bases and J by 6 bases, and 17 bases separated the two germline ends. CDR1 MDHEN and CDR2 SYDVKM come from the germline V gene. CDR3 length: 16 amino acids. The DNA of the CDR3 is TGTGCCAGCAGTTTATGGGGCGGACTGGTGAAGAAGACCCAGTACTTC. This encodes CASSLWGGLVKKTQYF.

To note about this clone: The same CDR3 can be traced to other DNA sequences in this sample. This rearrangement joins TRBV27 to TRBJ2-7, with D possibly being TRBD1 (5 bases). This CDR3 region has 13 residues. Germline V gives CDR1 MNHEY, CDR2 SMNVEV (reference sequence). Trimming took 6 bases from V and 0 from J, leaving 9 bases between them. The CDR3 nucleotides are TGTGCCAGCAGCTCAAGGGGCTCCTACGAGCAGTACTTC. This sequence encodes CASSSRGSYEQYF.